Listed here is a single T cell receptor beta chain. Its matching antigen is unknown. This sample stems from a study of T cell responses to AZD1222 COVID-19 vaccine. Study observations and caveats: Once two AZD1222 doses were given, Spike-specific TCR breadth and depth went up. Mostly white British, mostly female donors; authors suggested clonal diversity may be underestimated. Spike regions recognized by vaccine-associated CD4 TCRs spanned the protein, led by 160-218 and 743-854.

Germline-derived CDR1 and CDR2 are SGHTA and FQGNSA. The CDR3 totals 17 residues. V shed 2 bases and J 0 bases; nucleotides not matched to a gene: 7. The repertoire was sequenced with immunoSEQ multiplex PCR; TCRdb's copy has only in-frame clones and lacks some. The sample yields about 180,000 clones, around nine tenths seen once. V and J are TRBV7-2 and TRBJ2-7, with 10 nucleotides matching TRBD2. The material sequenced was peripheral blood, taken on day 0 of AZD1222 vaccination. The receptor's source is an adult in good health. In nucleotides, the CDR3 is TGTGCCAGCAGCTTATTGTCTAGCGGGGGCCTCTCCTACGAGCAGTACTTC. Amino acid sequence: CASSLLSSGGLSYEQYF. The whole variable domain, remainder taken from reference TRBV7-2 and TRBJ2-7, is GAGVSQSPSNKVTEKGKDVELRCDPISGHTALYWYRQSLGQGLEFLIYFQGNSAPDKSGLPSDRFSAERTGGSVSTLTIQRTQQEDSAVYLCASSLLSSGGLSYEQYFGPGTRLTVT.